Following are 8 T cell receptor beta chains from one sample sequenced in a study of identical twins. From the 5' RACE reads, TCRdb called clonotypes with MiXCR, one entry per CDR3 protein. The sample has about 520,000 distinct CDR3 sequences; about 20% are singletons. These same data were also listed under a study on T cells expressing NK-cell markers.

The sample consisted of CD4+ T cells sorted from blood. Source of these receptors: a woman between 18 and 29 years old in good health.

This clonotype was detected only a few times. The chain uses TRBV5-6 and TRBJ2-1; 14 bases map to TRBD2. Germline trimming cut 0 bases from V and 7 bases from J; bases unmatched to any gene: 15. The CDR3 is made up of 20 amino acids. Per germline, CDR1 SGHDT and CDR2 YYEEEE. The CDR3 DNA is TGTGCCAGCAGCTTGGCCGCTGCGGGACTAGCGGGAGAATGGAGGAATGAGCAGTTCTTC. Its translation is CASSLAAAGLAGEWRNEQFF.

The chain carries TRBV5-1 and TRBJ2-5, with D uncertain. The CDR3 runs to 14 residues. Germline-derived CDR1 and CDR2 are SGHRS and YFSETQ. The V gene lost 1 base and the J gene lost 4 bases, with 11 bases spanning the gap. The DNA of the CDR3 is TGCGCCAGCAGCTTGATGGGGTTTCGAGAGACCCAGTACTTC. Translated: CASSLMGFRETQYF.

In DNA form, the CDR3 reads TGTGCCAGCAGTTCAGAGTATAGCAATCAGCCCCAGCATTTT. This codes for CASSSEYSNQPQHF. The chain has TRBV6-5 and TRBJ1-5; D remains ambiguous. Trimming removed 4 bases from V and 0 bases from J, with 7 bases in between. Looked up from germline, CDR1 is MNHEY and CDR2 is SVGAGI. This CDR3 region has 14 residues.

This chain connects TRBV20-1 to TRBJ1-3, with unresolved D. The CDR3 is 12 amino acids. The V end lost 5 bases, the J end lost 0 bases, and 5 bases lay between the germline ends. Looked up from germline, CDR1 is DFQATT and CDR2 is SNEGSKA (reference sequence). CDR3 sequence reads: CSAPSSGNTIYF. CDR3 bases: TGCAGTGCTCCATCCTCTGGAAACACCATATATTTT.

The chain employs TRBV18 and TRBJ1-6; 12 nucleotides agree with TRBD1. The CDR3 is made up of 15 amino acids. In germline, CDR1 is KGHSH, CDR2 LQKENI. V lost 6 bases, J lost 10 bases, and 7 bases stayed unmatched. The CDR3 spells CASSLGTGGKSPLHF. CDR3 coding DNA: TGTGCCAGCTCGCTGGGGACAGGGGGCAAGTCACCCCTCCACTTT. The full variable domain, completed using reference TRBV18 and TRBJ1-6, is NAGVMQNPRHLVRRRGQEARLRCSPMKGHSHVYWYRQLPEEGLKFMVYLQKENIIDESGMPKERFSAEFPKEGPSILRIQQVVRGDSAAYFCASSLGTGGKSPLHFGNGTRLTVT.

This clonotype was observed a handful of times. The CDR3 nucleotides read TGTGCCAGCAGCACCACTAGCGGCTACAATGAGCAGTTCTTC. It codes for CASSTTSGYNEQFF. This rearrangement joins TRBV7-2 to TRBJ2-1; TRBD2 matches at 8 bases. Losses at the gene ends were 5 bases for V and 3 bases for J; bases not matched to a gene: 3. The CDR3 is 14 residues long. Looked up from germline, CDR1 is SGHTA and CDR2 is FQGNSA.

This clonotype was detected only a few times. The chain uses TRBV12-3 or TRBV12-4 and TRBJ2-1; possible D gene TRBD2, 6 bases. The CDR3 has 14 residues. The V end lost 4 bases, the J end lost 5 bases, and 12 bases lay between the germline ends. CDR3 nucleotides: TGTGCCAGCAGTTGGAGGGTTATTAACAATGAGCAGTTCTTC. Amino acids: CASSWRVINNEQFF.

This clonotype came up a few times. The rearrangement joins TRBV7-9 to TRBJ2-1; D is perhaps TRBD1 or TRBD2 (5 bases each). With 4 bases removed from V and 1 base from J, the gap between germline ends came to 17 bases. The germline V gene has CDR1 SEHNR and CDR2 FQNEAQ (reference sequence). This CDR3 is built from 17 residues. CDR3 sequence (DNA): TGTGCCAGCAGCTCACGGGGCTCCCAGTCATCCTACAATGAGCAGTTCTTC. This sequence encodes CASSSRGSQSSYNEQFF.